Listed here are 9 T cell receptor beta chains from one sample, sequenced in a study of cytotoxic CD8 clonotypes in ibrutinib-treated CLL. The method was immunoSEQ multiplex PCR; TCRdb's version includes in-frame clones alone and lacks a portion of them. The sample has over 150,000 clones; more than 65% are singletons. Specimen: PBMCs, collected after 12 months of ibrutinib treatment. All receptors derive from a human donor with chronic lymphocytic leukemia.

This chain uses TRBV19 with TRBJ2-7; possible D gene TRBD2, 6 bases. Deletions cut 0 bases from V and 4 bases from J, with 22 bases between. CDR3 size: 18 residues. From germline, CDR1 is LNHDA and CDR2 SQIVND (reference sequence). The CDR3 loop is CASSIDPRSAGRVYEQYF. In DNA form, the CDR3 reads TGTGCCAGTAGTATAGACCCCCGGTCGGCGGGACGGGTGTACGAGCAGTACTTC.

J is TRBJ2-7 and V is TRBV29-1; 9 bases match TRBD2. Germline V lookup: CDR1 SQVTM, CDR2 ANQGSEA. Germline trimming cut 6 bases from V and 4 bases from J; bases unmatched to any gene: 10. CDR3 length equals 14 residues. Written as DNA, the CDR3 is TGCAGCGTGTCTGTAGCGGGAGTGATGTACGAGCAGTACTTC. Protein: CSVSVAGVMYEQYF.

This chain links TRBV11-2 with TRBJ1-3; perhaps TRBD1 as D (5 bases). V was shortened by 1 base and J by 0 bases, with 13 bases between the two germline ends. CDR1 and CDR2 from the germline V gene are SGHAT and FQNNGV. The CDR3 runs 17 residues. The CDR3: CASSLGGLTSSGNTIYF. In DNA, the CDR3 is TGTGCCAGCAGCTTAGGGGGCCTTACGAGCTCTGGAAACACCATATATTTT.

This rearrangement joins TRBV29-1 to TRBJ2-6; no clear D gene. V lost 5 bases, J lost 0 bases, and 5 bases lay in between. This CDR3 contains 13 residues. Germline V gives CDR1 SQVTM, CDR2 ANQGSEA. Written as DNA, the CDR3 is TGCAGCGTTAGTAGCTCTGGGGCCAACGTCCTGACTTTC. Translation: CSVSSSGANVLTF.

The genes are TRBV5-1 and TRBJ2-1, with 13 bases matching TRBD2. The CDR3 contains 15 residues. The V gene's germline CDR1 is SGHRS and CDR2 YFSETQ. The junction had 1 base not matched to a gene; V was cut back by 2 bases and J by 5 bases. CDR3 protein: CASSLLAGGDNEQFF. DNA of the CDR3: TGCGCCAGCAGCTTACTAGCGGGAGGGGACAATGAGCAGTTCTTC.

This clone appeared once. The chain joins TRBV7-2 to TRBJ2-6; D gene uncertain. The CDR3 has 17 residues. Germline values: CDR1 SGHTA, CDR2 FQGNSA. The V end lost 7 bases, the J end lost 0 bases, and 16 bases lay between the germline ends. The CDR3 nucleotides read TGTGCCAGCACCCGATTCCCCCCTCACTCTGGGGCCAACGTCCTGACTTTC. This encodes CASTRFPPHSGANVLTF.

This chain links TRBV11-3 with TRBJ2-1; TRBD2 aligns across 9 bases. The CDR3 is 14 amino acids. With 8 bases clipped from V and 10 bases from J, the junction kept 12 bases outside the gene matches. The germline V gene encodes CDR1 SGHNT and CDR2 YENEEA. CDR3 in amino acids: CASGVAGGVGEQFF. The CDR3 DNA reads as TGTGCCAGCGGAGTGGCGGGGGGGGTTGGCGAGCAGTTCTTC. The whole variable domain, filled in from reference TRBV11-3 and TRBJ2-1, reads EAGVVQSPRYKIIEKKQPVAFWCNPISGHNTLYWYLQNLGQGPELLIRYENEEAVDDSQLPKDRFSAERLKGVDSTLKIQPAELGDSAVYLCASGVAGGVGEQFFGPGTRLTVL.

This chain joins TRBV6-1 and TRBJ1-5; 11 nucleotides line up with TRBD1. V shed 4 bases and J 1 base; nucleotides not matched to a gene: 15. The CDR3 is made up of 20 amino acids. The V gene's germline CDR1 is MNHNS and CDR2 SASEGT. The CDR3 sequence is CASSVKRDRGIGGSNQPQHF. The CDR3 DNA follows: TGTGCCAGCAGTGTTAAGAGGGACAGGGGGATTGGTGGAAGCAATCAGCCCCAGCATTTT.

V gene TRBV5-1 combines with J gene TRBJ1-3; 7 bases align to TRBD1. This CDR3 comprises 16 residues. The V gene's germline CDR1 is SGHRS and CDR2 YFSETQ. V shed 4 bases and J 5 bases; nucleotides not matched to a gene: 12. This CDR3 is CASSPTKRQGRNTIYF. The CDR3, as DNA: TGCGCCAGCAGCCCGACGAAGAGACAGGGAAGAAACACCATATATTTT.